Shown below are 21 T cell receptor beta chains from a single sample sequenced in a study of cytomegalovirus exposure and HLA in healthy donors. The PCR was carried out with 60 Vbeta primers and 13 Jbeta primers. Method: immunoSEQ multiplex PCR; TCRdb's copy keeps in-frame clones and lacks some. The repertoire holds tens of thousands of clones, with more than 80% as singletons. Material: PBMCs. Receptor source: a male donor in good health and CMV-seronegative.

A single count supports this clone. The CDR3 region has the DNA TGTGCCAGCAGCAAGACTAGCGGTATCCAAGAGACCCAGTACTTC. Translating it yields CASSKTSGIQETQYF. The chain is built from TRBV14 and TRBJ2-5; 9 nucleotides match TRBD2. From germline, CDR1 is SGHDN and CDR2 FVKESK. V was clipped by 5 bases and J by 1 base; unmatched bases: 5. The CDR3 has 15 amino acids.

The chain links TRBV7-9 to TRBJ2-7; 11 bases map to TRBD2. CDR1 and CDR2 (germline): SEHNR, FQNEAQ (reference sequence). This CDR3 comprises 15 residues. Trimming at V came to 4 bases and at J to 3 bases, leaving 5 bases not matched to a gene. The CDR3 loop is CASSSGLAGGYEQYF. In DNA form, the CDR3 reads TGTGCCAGCAGCTCTGGCCTAGCGGGAGGCTACGAGCAGTACTTC. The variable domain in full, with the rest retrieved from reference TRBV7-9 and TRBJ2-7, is DTGVSQNPRHKITKRGQNVTFRCDPISEHNRLYWYRQTLGQGPEFLTYFQNEAQLEKSRLLSDRFSAERPKGSFSTLEIQRTEQGDSAMYLCASSSGLAGGYEQYFGPGTRLTVT.

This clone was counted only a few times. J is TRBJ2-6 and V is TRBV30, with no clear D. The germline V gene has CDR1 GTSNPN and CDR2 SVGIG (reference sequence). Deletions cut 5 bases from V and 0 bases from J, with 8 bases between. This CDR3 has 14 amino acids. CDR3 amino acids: CAWLRSSGANVLTF. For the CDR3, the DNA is TGTGCCTGGCTCAGAAGCTCTGGGGCCAACGTCCTGACTTTC.

CDR3 bases: TGTGCCAGCAGCGCGGCAGGGGCTGACTATGGCTACACCTTC. Residues: CASSAAGADYGYTF. The chain employs TRBV25-1 and TRBJ1-2, with D maybe TRBD1 (6 bases). This CDR3 has 14 residues. Germline CDR1 MGHDK, CDR2 SYGVNS. Trimming removed 6 bases from V and 3 bases from J, with 14 bases in between.

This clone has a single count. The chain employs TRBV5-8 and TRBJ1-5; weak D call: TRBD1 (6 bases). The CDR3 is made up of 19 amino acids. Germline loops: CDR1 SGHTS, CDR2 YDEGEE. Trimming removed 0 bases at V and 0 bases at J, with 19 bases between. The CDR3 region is CASSLAGAQGIYSNQPQHF. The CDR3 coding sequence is TGTGCCAGCAGCTTGGCCGGAGCCCAGGGGATTTATAGCAATCAGCCCCAGCATTTT.

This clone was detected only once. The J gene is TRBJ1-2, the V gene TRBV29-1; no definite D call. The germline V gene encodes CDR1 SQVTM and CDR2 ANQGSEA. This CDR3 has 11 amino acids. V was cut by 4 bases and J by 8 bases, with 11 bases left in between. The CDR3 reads CSVVFRGGYTF. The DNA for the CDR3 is TGCAGCGTTGTGTTCAGAGGCGGCTACACCTTC. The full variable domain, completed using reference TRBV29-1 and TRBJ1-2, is SAVISQKPSRDICQRGTSLTIQCQVDSQVTMMFWYRQQPGQSLTLIATANQGSEATYESGFVIDKFPISRPNLTFSTLTVSNMSPEDSSIYLCSVVFRGGYTFGSGTRLTVV.

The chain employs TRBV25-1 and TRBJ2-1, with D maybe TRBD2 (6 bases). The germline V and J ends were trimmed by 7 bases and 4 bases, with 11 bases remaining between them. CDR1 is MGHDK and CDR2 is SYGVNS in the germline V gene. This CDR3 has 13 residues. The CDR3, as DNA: TGTGCCAGCACCCCGGGAGCATACAATGAGCAGTTCTTC. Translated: CASTPGAYNEQFF.

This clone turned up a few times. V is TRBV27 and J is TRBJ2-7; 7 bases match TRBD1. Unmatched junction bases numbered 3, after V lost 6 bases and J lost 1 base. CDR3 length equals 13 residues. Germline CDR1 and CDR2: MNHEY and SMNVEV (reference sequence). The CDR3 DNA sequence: TGTGCCAGCAGGCTACAGGGGTCCTACGAGCAGTACTTC. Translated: CASRLQGSYEQYF.

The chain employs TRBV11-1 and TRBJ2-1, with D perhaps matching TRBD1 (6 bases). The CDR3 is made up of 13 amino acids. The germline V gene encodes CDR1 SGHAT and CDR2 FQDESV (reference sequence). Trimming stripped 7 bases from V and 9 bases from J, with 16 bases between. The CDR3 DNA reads TGTGCCAGCACGGTTACAGGGTCCACTGAGCAGTTCTTC. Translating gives CASTVTGSTEQFF.

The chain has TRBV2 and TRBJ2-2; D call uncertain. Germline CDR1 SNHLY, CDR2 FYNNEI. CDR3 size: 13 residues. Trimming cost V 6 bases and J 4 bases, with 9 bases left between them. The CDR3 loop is CASSVTVTGELFF. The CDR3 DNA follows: TGTGCCAGCAGCGTGACTGTCACCGGGGAGCTGTTTTTT.

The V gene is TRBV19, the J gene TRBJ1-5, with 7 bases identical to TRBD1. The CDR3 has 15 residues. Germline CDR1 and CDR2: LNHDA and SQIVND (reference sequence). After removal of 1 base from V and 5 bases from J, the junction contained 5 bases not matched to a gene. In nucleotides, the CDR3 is TGTGCCAGTAGTATAGGAGGAGGGGGCTATCAGCCCCAGCATTTT. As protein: CASSIGGGGYQPQHF.

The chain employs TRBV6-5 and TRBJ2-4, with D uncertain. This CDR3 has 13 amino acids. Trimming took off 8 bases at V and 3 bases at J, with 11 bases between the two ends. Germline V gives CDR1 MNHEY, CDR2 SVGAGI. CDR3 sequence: CASAQWSKNIQYF. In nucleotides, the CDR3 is TGTGCCAGCGCCCAATGGAGCAAAAACATTCAGTACTTC.

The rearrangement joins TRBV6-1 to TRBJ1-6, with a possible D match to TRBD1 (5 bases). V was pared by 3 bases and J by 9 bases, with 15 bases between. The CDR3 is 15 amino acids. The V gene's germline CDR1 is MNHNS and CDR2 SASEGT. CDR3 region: CASSDRVEGLSPLHF. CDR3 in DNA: TGTGCCAGCAGTGACAGGGTGGAGGGGCTTTCACCCCTCCACTTT.

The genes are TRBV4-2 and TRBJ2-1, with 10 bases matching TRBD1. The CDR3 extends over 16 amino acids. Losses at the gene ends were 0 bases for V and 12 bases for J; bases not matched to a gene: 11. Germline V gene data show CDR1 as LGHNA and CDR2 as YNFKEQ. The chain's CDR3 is CASSQDKGQGRSGQFF. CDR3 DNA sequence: TGTGCCAGCAGCCAAGATAAGGGACAGGGGCGGAGTGGGCAGTTCTTC.

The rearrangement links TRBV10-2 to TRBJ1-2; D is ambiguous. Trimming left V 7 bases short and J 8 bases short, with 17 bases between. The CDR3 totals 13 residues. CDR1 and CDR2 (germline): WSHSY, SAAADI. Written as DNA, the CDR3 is TGCGCCAGCACCACCCTTGCGTCTTGGGGCTACACCTTC. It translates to CASTTLASWGYTF.

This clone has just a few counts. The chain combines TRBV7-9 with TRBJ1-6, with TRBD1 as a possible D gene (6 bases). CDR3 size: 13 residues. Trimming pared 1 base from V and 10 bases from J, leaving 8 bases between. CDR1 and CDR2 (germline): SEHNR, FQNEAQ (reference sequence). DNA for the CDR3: TGTGCCAGCAGCTTAGAGAGGGGGTCACCCCTCCACTTT. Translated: CASSLERGSPLHF.

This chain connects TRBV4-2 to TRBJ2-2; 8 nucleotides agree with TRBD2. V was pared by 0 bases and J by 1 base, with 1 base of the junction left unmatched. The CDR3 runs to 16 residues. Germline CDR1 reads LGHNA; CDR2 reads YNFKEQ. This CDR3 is CASSQDTSGNTGELFF. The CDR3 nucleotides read TGTGCCAGCAGCCAAGATACTAGCGGGAACACCGGGGAGCTGTTTTTT.

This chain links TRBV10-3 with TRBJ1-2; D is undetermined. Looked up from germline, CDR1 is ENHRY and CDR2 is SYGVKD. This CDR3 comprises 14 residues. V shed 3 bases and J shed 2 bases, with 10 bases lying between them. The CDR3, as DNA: TGTGCCATCAGTGACCCCTCGGAGAACTATGGCTACACCTTC. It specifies CAISDPSENYGYTF.

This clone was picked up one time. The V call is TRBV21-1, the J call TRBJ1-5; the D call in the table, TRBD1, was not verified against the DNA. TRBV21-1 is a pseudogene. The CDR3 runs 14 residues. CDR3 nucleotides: TGTGCCAGCAGCAATTGGAACAGGGTTAAACTCCAGCATTTT. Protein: CASSNWNRVKLQHF.

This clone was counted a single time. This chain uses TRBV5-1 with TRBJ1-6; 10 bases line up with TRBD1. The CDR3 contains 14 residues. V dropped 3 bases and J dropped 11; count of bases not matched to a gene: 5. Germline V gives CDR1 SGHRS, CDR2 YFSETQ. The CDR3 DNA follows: TGCGCCAGCAGCTCCGGGACAGGGGCCCCACCCCTCCACTTT. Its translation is CASSSGTGAPPLHF.

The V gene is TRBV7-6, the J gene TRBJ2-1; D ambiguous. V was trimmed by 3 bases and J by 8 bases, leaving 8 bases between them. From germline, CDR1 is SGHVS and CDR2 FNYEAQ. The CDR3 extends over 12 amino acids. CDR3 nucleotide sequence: TGTGCCAGCAGCTTTACCGAGGATGAGCAGTTCTTC. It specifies CASSFTEDEQFF.